This T cell receptor (beta chain) was sequenced in a study of T cells expressing NK-cell markers. From the 5' RACE reads, TCRdb lists one entry per CDR3 protein and no DNA. With more than 400,000 distinct CDR3 sequences in the sample, the ten largest clones hold under 7.5%. This CDR3 has 15 residues. Germline V lookup: CDR1 KGHSH, CDR2 LQKENI. Sequencing was carried out using blood T cells: a sorted CD56 or NKG2C T cell subset, CD4+ or CD8+ T cells, or bulk PBMC T cells (not recorded which). This TCR came from a woman between 18 and 69 years old in good health. The V call is TRBV18, the J call TRBJ2-2. This CDR3 is CASSPSTPNTGELFF.